The 8 T cell receptor beta chains listed next were all sequenced from one sample in a study of glioma-infiltrating T cells after dendritic cell vaccination. Sequencing used immunoSEQ multiplex PCR; TCRdb keeps in-frame clones, though not all of them. The sample includes about 67,000 clones, about 86% of them seen just once. Sequenced material: blood, taken before dendritic cell vaccination. The receptors were gathered from a human donor with glioblastoma.

This clone was detected once. The gene calls are TRBV29-1 and TRBJ1-5, with D unresolved. CDR3 length equals 13 residues. Germline CDR1 SQVTM, CDR2 ANQGSEA. V shed 4 bases and J shed 1 base, with 8 bases lying between them. CDR3 sequence reads: CSVGGGSNQPQHF. In DNA form, the CDR3 reads TGCAGCGTTGGAGGAGGGAGCAATCAGCCCCAGCATTTT.

The chain is built from TRBV10-3 and TRBJ2-1; the D gene is possibly TRBD2 (5 bases). There are 15 residues in the CDR3. The germline CDR1 and CDR2 sequences are ENHRY and SYGVKD. Trimming took off 0 bases at V and 5 bases at J, with 11 bases between the two ends. The CDR3 nucleotides read TGTGCCATCAGTGAGTCAGAGGGTCCGGACAATGAGCAGTTCTTC. Protein: CAISESEGPDNEQFF.

V is TRBV19 and J is TRBJ1-2; D call uncertain. CDR3 length: 14 amino acids. With 3 bases removed from V and 5 bases from J, the gap between germline ends came to 13 bases. Germline V gene lookup returns CDR1 LNHDA and CDR2 SQIVND (reference sequence). The CDR3 DNA follows: TGTGCCAGTAGTATTATAGGAGATAGATATGGCTACACCTTC. Translation gives CASSIIGDRYGYTF.

This chain joins TRBV20-1 and TRBJ1-1, with D perhaps matching TRBD1 (6 bases). The CDR3 length is 11 residues. The V and J ends lost 5 bases and 5 bases respectively, with 9 bases between them. The V gene's germline CDR1 is DFQATT and CDR2 SNEGSKA (reference sequence). The CDR3 nucleotides are TGCAGTGCTGGGGGCAGAACTGAAGCTTTCTTT. Residues: CSAGGRTEAFF.

The chain couples TRBV13 to TRBJ1-3; 7 positions agree with TRBD1. Germline V gives CDR1 PRHDT, CDR2 FYEKMQ (reference sequence). The CDR3 runs 15 residues. After removal of 5 bases from V and 2 bases from J, the junction contained 6 bases not matched to a gene. The CDR3 bases are TGTGCCAGCAGCCCGGACAGGAGGACTGGAAACACCATATATTTT. Amino acid sequence: CASSPDRRTGNTIYF.

The chain carries TRBV6-1 and TRBJ1-1, with unresolved D. V was cut by 2 bases and J by 1 base, with 5 bases left in between. The CDR3 totals 13 residues. The germline V gene encodes CDR1 MNHNS and CDR2 SASEGT. The CDR3: CASSETQNTEAFF. The CDR3 DNA follows: TGTGCCAGCAGTGAAACACAGAACACTGAAGCTTTCTTT.

The chain carries TRBV19 and TRBJ2-1, with unresolved D. Germline assignment: CDR1 LNHDA and CDR2 SQIVND (reference sequence). V lost 8 bases and J lost 0, with 11 bases in between. CDR3 size: 14 residues. In nucleotides, the CDR3 is TGTGCCAGTCGTCCACCGAGCTCCTACAATGAGCAGTTCTTC. Amino acids: CASRPPSSYNEQFF.

The chain has TRBV27 and TRBJ2-7; 8 nucleotides align to TRBD1. Per germline, CDR1 MNHEY and CDR2 SMNVEV (reference sequence). Trimming removed 6 bases from V and 0 bases from J; junction bases left unmatched: 7. The CDR3 is made up of 15 amino acids. The DNA of the CDR3 is TGTGCCAGCAGGTACAGGGGGGAGGCCTCCTACGAGCAGTACTTC. This gives the protein CASRYRGEASYEQYF.